A selection of T cell receptor beta chains follows, all from one sample in a study of T cell repertoires in cytomegalovirus infection. TCRdb ran MiXCR on the reads and lists one entry per CDR3 protein. The repertoire has approximately 700,000 distinct CDR3 sequences, roughly a third of them found once; the top ten carry 2.8%. The sample comprised PBMCs. These receptors were collected from a human donor in good health (CMV status not recorded). Some clones in this sample may be carry-over from other donors' samples. CDR3s include the opening cysteine and the closing phenylalanine or tryptophan. The D gene is left open where the match is weak. Size tells how often a clone was seen (once, few, many) or the class of an expanded clone, and some rows leave it out.

clone_size: few; j_call: TRBJ2-2; d_call: TRBD1; v_call: TRBV28; cdr3_nt: TGTGCCAGCAGTAAACAGGGGTCGGGGACCGGGGAGCTGTTTTTT; cdr3_aa: CASSKQGSGTGELFF
clone_size: .; j_call: TRBJ2-2; d_call: .; v_call: TRBV7-9; cdr3_nt: TGTGCCAGCAGCTCAAACAGGGTGCCCACCGGGGAGCTGTTTTTT; cdr3_aa: CASSSNRVPTGELFF
clone_size: few; j_call: TRBJ2-1; d_call: TRBD2; v_call: TRBV14; cdr3_nt: TGTGCCAGCAGCCTGGGGACTAGCGGGAGCGTCAAGCACAATGAGCAGTTCTTC; cdr3_aa: CASSLGTSGSVKHNEQFF
clone_size: many; j_call: TRBJ1-5; d_call: .; v_call: TRBV7-8; cdr3_nt: TGTGCCAGCAGCTCAAACCGGGGCGGTGCGCGTCAGCCCCAGCATTTT; cdr3_aa: CASSSNRGGARQPQHF
clone_size: few; j_call: TRBJ2-1; d_call: .; v_call: TRBV7-7; cdr3_nt: TGTGCTAGCAGCTTAGCCCAGGGTCTCAATGAGCAGTTCTTC; cdr3_aa: CASSLAQGLNEQFF
clone_size: few; j_call: TRBJ2-3; d_call: .; v_call: TRBV10-3; cdr3_nt: TGTGCCATCAAGGGCGGGGACACAGATACGCAGTATTTT; cdr3_aa: CAIKGGDTDTQYF
clone_size: .; j_call: TRBJ2-5; d_call: .; v_call: TRBV5-1; cdr3_nt: TGCGCCAGCAGCTTGGAAACGATAGGGACCCAGTACTTC; cdr3_aa: CASSLETIGTQYF
clone_size: few; j_call: TRBJ2-1; d_call: .; v_call: TRBV11-2; cdr3_nt: TGTGCCAGCAGCTTATGGGCGACAGAACACAATGAGCAGTTCTTC; cdr3_aa: CASSLWATEHNEQFF
clone_size: many; j_call: TRBJ2-1; d_call: .; v_call: TRBV7-8; cdr3_nt: TGTGCCAGCAGTGGACAGGCCGGCGGGGCAACCTACAATGAGCAGTTCTTC; cdr3_aa: CASSGQAGGATYNEQFF
clone_size: few; j_call: TRBJ2-2; d_call: .; v_call: TRBV7-2; cdr3_nt: TGTGCCAGCAGCTTAGAGCCTAGCACTACCGGGGAGCTGTTTTTT; cdr3_aa: CASSLEPSTTGELFF
clone_size: .; j_call: TRBJ1-1; d_call: TRBD1; v_call: TRBV5-5; cdr3_nt: TGTGCCAGCAGCTCTAGGGACAGAAGGAACACTGAAGCTTTCTTT; cdr3_aa: CASSSRDRRNTEAFF
clone_size: .; j_call: TRBJ1-5; d_call: .; v_call: TRBV20-1; cdr3_nt: TGCAGTGCTAGAGACGACAAAGGGGAGGCATGGCAGCCCCAGCATTTT; cdr3_aa: CSARDDKGEAWQPQHF
clone_size: few; j_call: TRBJ1-1; d_call: TRBD1; v_call: TRBV12-3/TRBV12-4; cdr3_nt: TGTGCCAGCAGGCCGACAGGGACCACTGAAGCTTTCTTT; cdr3_aa: CASRPTGTTEAFF
clone_size: .; j_call: TRBJ2-5; d_call: TRBD2; v_call: TRBV6-2/TRBV6-3; cdr3_nt: TGTGCCAGCAGTCCCAAGGGGCTAGCGGGGAAAGAGACCCAGTACTTC; cdr3_aa: CASSPKGLAGKETQYF
clone_size: few; j_call: TRBJ2-1; d_call: TRBD2; v_call: TRBV6-5; cdr3_nt: TGTGCCAGCAGTTACTCCGCTAGCGGGTTGGCGGGCAATGAGCAGTTCTTC; cdr3_aa: CASSYSASGLAGNEQFF
clone_size: .; j_call: TRBJ2-1; d_call: .; v_call: TRBV28; cdr3_nt: TGTGCCAGCAGTACGGGACAAGCGGGCTACTACAATGAGCAGTTCTTC; cdr3_aa: CASSTGQAGYYNEQFF